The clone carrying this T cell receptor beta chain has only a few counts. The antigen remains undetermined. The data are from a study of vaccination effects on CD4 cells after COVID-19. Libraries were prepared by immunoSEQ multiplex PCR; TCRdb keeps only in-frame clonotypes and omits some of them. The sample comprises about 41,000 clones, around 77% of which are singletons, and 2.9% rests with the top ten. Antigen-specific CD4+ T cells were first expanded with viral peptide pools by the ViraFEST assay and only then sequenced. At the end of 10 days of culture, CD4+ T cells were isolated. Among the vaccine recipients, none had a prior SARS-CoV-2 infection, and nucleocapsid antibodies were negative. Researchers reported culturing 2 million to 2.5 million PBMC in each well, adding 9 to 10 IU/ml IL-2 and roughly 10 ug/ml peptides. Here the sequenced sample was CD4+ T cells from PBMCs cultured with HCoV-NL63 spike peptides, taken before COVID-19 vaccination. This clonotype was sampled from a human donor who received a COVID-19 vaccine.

CDR3 in DNA: TGTGCCAGCAGTTCCCTCGGGGGGGGCACAGATACGCAGTATTTT. Residues: CASSSLGGGTDTQYF. The chain employs TRBV27 and TRBJ2-3, with TRBD2 matching over 8 bases. Trimming cost V 4 bases and J 1 base; bases outside gene matches: 4. The germline V gene has CDR1 MNHEY and CDR2 SMNVEV (reference sequence). CDR3 length equals 15 residues.